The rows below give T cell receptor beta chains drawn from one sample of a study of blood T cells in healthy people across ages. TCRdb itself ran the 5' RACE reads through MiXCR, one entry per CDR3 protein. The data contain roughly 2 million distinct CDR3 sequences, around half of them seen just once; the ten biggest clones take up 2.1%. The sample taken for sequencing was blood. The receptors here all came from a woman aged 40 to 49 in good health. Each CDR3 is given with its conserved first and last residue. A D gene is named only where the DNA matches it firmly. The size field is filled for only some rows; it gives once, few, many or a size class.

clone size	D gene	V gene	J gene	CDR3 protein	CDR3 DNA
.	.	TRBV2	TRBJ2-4	CASSDRDPRLRYF	TGTGCCAGCAGTGACAGGGACCCAAGGTTGCGGTACTTC
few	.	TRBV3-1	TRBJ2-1	CASSQDFGPANEQFF	TGTGCCAGCAGCCAAGATTTCGGCCCCGCCAATGAGCAGTTCTTC
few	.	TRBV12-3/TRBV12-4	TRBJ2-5	CASIPSSGRETQYF	TGTGCCAGCATTCCCTCGTCAGGGAGGGAGACCCAGTACTTC
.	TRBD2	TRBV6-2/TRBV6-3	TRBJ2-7	CASNCPSGVTSYEQYF	TGTGCCAGCAACTGCCCTAGCGGGGTTACCTCCTACGAGCAGTACTTC
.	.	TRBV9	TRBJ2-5	CASSGQASPEQYF	TGTGCCAGCAGCGGCCAGGCCTCACCGGAGCAGTACTTC
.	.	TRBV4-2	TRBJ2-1	CASSQDRAASSYNEQFF	TGTGCCAGCAGCCAAGATCGGGCGGCCAGCTCCTACAATGAGCAGTTCTTC
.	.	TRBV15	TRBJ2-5	CATSRSDIGGETQYF	TGTGCCACCAGCAGAAGCGACATTGGGGGAGAGACCCAGTACTTC
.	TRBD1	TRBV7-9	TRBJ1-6	CASSPTGVSGGSPLHF	TGTGCCAGCAGCCCTACAGGGGTATCTGGAGGTTCACCCCTCCACTTT
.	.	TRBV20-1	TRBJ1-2	CSAVGAGARNYGYTF	TGCAGTGCTGTGGGTGCGGGGGCGAGGAACTATGGCTACACCTTC
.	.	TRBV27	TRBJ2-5	CASSAGTSIPLWTQYF	TGTGCCAGCAGTGCCGGGACCAGCATACCTTTATGGACCCAGTACTTC
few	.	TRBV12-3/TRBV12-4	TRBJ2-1	CASSDRTYNEQFF	TGTGCCAGCAGTGACAGAACCTACAATGAGCAGTTCTTC
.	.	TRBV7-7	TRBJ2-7	CARSPNEQYF	TGTGCTAGGTCCCCCAACGAGCAGTACTTC
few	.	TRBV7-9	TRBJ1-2	CASSPRGALYGYTF	TGTGCCAGCAGCCCTCGGGGGGCCCTCTATGGCTACACCTTC
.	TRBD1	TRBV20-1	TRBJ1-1	CSAGTGINLLNTEAFF	TGCAGTGCCGGGACAGGGATTAATCTTCTGAACACTGAAGCTTTCTTT
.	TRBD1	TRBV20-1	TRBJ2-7	CSADGQGSSDEQYF	TGCAGTGCTGATGGACAGGGAAGTTCCGACGAGCAGTACTTC
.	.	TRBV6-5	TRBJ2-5	CASSYSRGASETQYF	TGTGCCAGCAGTTACTCAAGAGGGGCTTCGGAGACCCAGTACTTC
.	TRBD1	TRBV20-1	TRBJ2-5	CSATNRGWGETQYF	TGCAGTGCTACGAACAGGGGTTGGGGGGAGACCCAGTACTTC
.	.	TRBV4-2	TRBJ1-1	CASSQANRGAAPLNTEAFF	TGTGCCAGCAGCCAAGCAAATCGGGGGGCTGCACCCCTGAACACTGAAGCTTTCTTT
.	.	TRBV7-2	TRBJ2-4	CAISPSGAQYF	TGTGCCATCAGCCCTTCCGGGGCTCAGTACTTC
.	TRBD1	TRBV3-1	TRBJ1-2	CASSHAGTASNYGYTF	TGTGCCAGCAGCCATGCCGGGACAGCGTCTAACTATGGCTACACCTTC
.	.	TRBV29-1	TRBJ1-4	CSVEDPGKKKLFF	TGCAGCGTTGAAGATCCCGGGAAGAAAAAACTGTTTTTT
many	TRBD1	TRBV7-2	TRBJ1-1	CASSPRDRDAAFF	TGTGCCAGCAGCCCCAGGGACAGGGACGCGGCTTTCTTT
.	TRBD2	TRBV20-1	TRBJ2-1	CSARVLAGSNEQFF	TGCAGTGCTAGAGTACTAGCGGGAAGCAATGAGCAGTTCTTC
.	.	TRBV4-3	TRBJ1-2	CASSQEAQGANYGYTF	TGCGCCAGCAGCCAAGAGGCCCAGGGAGCTAACTATGGCTACACCTTC
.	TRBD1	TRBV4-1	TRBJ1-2	CASRPSGQLYGYTF	TGCGCCAGCCGCCCTTCGGGACAGCTCTATGGCTACACCTTC
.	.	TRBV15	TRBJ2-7	CATSRDFRGEQYF	TGTGCCACCAGCAGAGATTTCCGGGGCGAGCAGTACTTC
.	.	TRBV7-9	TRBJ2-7	CASSLGPKEGFFPYEQYF	TGTGCCAGCAGCTTAGGGCCAAAGGAGGGATTCTTTCCCTACGAGCAGTACTTC
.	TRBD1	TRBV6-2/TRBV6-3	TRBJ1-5	CASSRDRVRNQPQHF	TGTGCCAGCAGCAGGGACAGGGTGAGGAATCAGCCCCAGCATTTT
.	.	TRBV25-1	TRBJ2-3	CASSEPAPGRDTQYF	TGTGCCAGCAGTGAACCGGCCCCGGGACGAGATACGCAGTATTTT
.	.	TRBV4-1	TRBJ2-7	CANSQASANSYEQYF	TGCGCCAACAGCCAAGCCTCGGCGAACTCCTACGAGCAGTACTTC
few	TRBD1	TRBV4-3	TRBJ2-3	CASSQAGGSLDTQYF	TGCGCCAGCAGCCAAGCAGGGGGCTCTTTAGATACGCAGTATTTT
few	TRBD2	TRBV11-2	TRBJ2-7	CASSLRLAGMYEQYF	TGTGCCAGCAGCCTTCGACTAGCGGGGATGTACGAGCAGTACTTC
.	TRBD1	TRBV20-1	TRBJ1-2	CSASDQGGGYTF	TGCAGTGCCTCGGACCAGGGGGGAGGCTACACCTTC
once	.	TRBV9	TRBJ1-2	CASSVDGGRRTGYTF	TGTGCCAGCAGCGTAGATGGGGGCAGGCGAACTGGCTACACCTTC
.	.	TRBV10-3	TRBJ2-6	CAIYGPLLSGANALTF	TGTGCCATCTACGGACCGCTCCTCTCTGGGGCCAACGCCCTGACTTTC
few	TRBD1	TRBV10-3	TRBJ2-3	CAISYRGTDTQYF	TGTGCCATCAGCTACAGGGGAACAGATACGCAGTATTTT
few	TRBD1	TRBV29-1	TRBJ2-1	CSVGQGRHNEQFF	TGCAGCGTTGGACAGGGTAGACACAATGAGCAGTTCTTC
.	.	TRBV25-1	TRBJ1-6	CASSNDQTGTSPLHF	TGTGCCAGCAGTAACGACCAAACAGGGACGTCACCCCTCCACTTT
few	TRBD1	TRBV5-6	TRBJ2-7	CASRHRGSYEQYF	TGTGCCAGCAGGCACAGGGGGAGCTACGAGCAGTACTTC
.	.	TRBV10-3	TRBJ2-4	CAISESSRAAKNIQYF	TGTGCCATCAGTGAGTCCTCCAGGGCAGCCAAAAACATTCAGTACTTC
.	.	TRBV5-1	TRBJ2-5	CATKGPIQGTQYF	TGCGCCACCAAGGGACCAATTCAAGGGACCCAGTACTTC